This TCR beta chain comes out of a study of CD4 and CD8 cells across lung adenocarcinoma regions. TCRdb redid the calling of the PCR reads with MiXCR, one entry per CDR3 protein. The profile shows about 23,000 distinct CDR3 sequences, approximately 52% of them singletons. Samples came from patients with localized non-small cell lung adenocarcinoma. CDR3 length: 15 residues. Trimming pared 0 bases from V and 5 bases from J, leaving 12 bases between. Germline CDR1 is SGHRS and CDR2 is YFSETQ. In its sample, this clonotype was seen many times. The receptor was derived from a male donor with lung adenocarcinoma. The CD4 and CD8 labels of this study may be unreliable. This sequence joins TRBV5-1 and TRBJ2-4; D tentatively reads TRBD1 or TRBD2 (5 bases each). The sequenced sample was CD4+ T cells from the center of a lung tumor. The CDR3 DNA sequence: TGCGCCAGCAGCTTGGCCGGTGGGACCCAAAACATTCAGTACTTC. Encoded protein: CASSLAGGTQNIQYF.